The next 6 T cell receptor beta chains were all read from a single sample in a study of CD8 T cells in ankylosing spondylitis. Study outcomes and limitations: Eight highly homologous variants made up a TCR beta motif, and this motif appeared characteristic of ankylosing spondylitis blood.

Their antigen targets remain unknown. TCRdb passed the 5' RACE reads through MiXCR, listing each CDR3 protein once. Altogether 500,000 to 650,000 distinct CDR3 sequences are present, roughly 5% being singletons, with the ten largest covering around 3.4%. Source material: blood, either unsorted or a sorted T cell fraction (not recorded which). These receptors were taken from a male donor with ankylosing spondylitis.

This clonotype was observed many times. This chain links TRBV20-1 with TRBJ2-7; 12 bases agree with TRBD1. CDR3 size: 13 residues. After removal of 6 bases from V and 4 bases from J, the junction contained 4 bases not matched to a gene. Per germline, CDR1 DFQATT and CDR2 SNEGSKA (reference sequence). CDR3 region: CSAPGQGAYEQYF. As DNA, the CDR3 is TGCAGTGCCCCGGGACAGGGGGCATACGAGCAGTACTTC.

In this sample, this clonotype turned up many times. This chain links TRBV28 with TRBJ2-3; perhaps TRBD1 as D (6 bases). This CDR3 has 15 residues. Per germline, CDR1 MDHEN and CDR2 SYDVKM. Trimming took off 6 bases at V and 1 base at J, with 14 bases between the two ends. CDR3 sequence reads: CASSRQGRGTDTQYF. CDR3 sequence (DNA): TGTGCCAGCAGCCGCCAGGGGAGAGGCACAGATACGCAGTATTTT.

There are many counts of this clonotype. Here the CDR3 reads CASSFYRVGGQPQHF. CDR3 DNA sequence: TGTGCCAGCAGCTTTTACAGGGTTGGGGGTCAGCCCCAGCATTTT. This chain uses TRBV7-2 with TRBJ1-5; D is perhaps TRBD1 (6 bases). Germline CDR1 SGHTA, CDR2 FQGNSA. The CDR3 is 15 amino acids. Trimming shortened V by 3 bases and J by 6 bases, and 15 bases separated the two germline ends.

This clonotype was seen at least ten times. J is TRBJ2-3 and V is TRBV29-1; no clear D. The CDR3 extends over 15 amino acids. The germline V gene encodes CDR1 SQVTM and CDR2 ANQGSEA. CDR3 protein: CNDFRRRRNTDTQYF. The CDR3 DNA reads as TGCAACGACTTCCGGCGGAGAAGGAACACAGATACGCAGTATTTT.

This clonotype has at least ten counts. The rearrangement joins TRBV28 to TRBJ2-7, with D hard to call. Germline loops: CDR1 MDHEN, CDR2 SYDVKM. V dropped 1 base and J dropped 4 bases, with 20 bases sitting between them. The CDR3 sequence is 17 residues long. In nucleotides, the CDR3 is TGTGCCAGCAGTTTATCCCGCTCACGACCCGAGACTTACGAGCAGTACTTC. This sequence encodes CASSLSRSRPETYEQYF.

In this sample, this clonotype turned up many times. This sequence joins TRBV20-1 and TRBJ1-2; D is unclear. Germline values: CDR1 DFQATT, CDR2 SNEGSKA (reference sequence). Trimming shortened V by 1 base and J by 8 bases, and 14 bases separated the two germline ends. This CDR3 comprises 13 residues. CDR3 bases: TGCAGTGCTAGAGTTCCAGCCTCGAGCGGCTACACCTTC. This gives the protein CSARVPASSGYTF.